This section outlines one TCR beta chain sequence together with its context. Its antigen remains unknown. This specimen comes from a study of quantifying T cell responses using KT2 cells. Overall study context: cDNA was made from DNase-treated RNA using alpha and beta constant primers. Overall study results and limits: Even the lowest spike-in, about one KT2 cell per 100,000 PBMC, yielded detectable KT2 sequences. KT2 sequence counts showed saturation when very many KT2 cells were spiked in.

Each cDNA got a UMI-containing oligo ligated at its 3' end. An equimolar mix of RC1.1 and RC1.2 primed the beta chain across TRBC1 and TRBC2. TCRdb reprocessed the UMI-ligation and nested PCR reads with MiXCR, giving one entry per CDR3 protein. The sample records 25,000 to 35,000 distinct CDR3 sequences, 10% to 13% being singletons. The sample is PBMC spiked with counted cells of clone KT2. Trimming removed 0 bases from V and 8 bases from J; junction bases left unmatched: 8. The length of the CDR3 is 15 residues. Germline-derived CDR1 and CDR2 are LNHNV and YYDKDF (reference sequence). The sequenced sample was PBMCs spiked with cells of the T cell clone KT2. This clonotype was sampled from a human donor. The chain has TRBV15 and TRBJ2-3; 7 nucleotides match TRBD2. CDR3 region: CATSRDGDRGGTQYF. The DNA for the CDR3 is TGTGCCACCAGCAGAGATGGGGACCGCGGGGGTACGCAGTATTTT.